These 32 T cell receptor beta chains share one sample of origin, sequenced in a study of cytomegalovirus exposure and HLA in healthy donors. The PCR contained 60 Vbeta and 13 Jbeta primers. Using immunoSEQ multiplex PCR, the repertoire was profiled, and TCRdb retains in-frame clones only, with some absent. The sample includes around 150,000 clones, around 74% of them seen just once. What was sequenced was PBMCs. These receptors were taken from a man aged 18 to 35 in good health and CMV-seronegative.

This clone was recorded a few times. The chain employs TRBV6-5 and TRBJ1-4; 7 bases match TRBD1. The V and J ends lost 2 bases and 7 bases, in that order; junction bases with no gene match: 4. This CDR3 region has 14 residues. Looked up from germline, CDR1 is MNHEY and CDR2 is SVGAGI. CDR3 coding DNA: TGTGCCAGCAGTTACAGGGGGCGCGGTGAAAAACTGTTTTTT. Amino acids: CASSYRGRGEKLFF.

V is TRBV6-6 and J is TRBJ2-1; TRBD2 agrees at 11 bases. Trimming at V came to 5 bases and at J to 3 bases, leaving 3 bases not matched to a gene. This CDR3 comprises 15 residues. Germline CDR1 MNHNY, CDR2 SVGAGI (reference sequence). CDR3 bases: TGTGCCAGCAGTGGGGGACTAGCGGACTACAATGAGCAGTTCTTC. This codes for CASSGGLADYNEQFF.

V and J are TRBV19 and TRBJ1-2; TRBD1 matches at 10 bases. CDR3 length: 16 residues. Trimming at V came to 2 bases and at J to 2 bases, leaving 5 bases not matched to a gene. Germline CDR1 is LNHDA and CDR2 is SQIVND (reference sequence). The CDR3 DNA sequence: TGTGCCAGTAGTATATCGACAGGGGGCGGGAACTATGGCTACACCTTC. This sequence encodes CASSISTGGGNYGYTF.

The rearrangement joins TRBV7-2 to TRBJ1-5; possibly TRBD1 for D (6 bases). Trimming took 1 base from V and 7 from J, leaving 17 bases between them. The CDR3 contains 16 residues. Germline V gene sequence: CDR1 SGHTA, CDR2 FQGNSA. The CDR3 region has the DNA TGTGCCAGCAGCTTAGGGTCTTGGGCAGGGGTGCAGCCCCAGCATTTT. Its protein product is CASSLGSWAGVQPQHF.

The chain joins TRBV19 to TRBJ2-7; 8 bases map to TRBD2. CDR1 is LNHDA and CDR2 is SQIVND in the germline V gene (reference sequence). The CDR3 is made up of 18 amino acids. V gave up 3 bases and J gave up 3 bases; unmatched junction bases: 16. CDR3 sequence reads: CASSMGGTSGRTLYEQYF. CDR3 in DNA: TGTGCCAGTAGTATGGGAGGCACTAGCGGCCGGACGCTCTACGAGCAGTACTTC.

The rearrangement uses TRBV5-6 and TRBJ2-7; D is perhaps TRBD2 (6 bases). Trimming took off 4 bases at V and 5 bases at J, with 16 bases between the two ends. This CDR3 is 14 amino acids long. Germline CDR1 SGHDT, CDR2 YYEEEE. Here the CDR3 reads CASSHGEALHEQYF. The CDR3 DNA is TGTGCCAGCAGCCATGGGGAGGCCCTCCACGAGCAGTACTTC.

V gene TRBV2 combines with J gene TRBJ1-5, with D possibly matching TRBD1 (5 bases). The CDR3 is 14 amino acids. Between the trimmed V and J ends, which lost 8 bases and 4 bases, there was a span of 15 bases. Per germline, CDR1 SNHLY and CDR2 FYNNEI. The CDR3 sequence is CASGKEQGNQPQHF. CDR3 DNA sequence: TGTGCCAGCGGAAAGGAGCAGGGTAATCAGCCCCAGCATTTT.

The chain employs TRBV18 and TRBJ2-7; D is perhaps TRBD1 (5 bases). Germline-derived CDR1 and CDR2 are KGHSH and LQKENI. The CDR3 totals 19 residues. V lost 6 bases and J lost 5, with 32 bases in between. CDR3 sequence reads: CASSPRQGSLRSVSDEQYF. CDR3 in DNA: TGTGCCAGCTCCCCTAGGCAGGGTTCTTTACGTTCGGTTTCGGACGAGCAGTACTTC.

CDR3 nucleotide sequence: TGTGCCACCACAGCGGGAGGGCTTGGTGATACGCAGTATTTT. Translating it yields CATTAGGLGDTQYF. V usage is TRBV10-3 and J usage is TRBJ2-3; 10 positions agree with TRBD2. The CDR3 has 14 amino acids. Germline CDR1 is ENHRY and CDR2 is SYGVKD. The V segment lost 10 bases and the J segment 6 bases; nucleotides outside the gene matches: 10.

This clone was found a few times. This sequence joins TRBV4-3 and TRBJ2-5; TRBD1 matches 9 bases. The J segment lost 0 bases and the V segment lost 0 bases, leaving 5 bases of the junction unmatched. The CDR3 is made up of 17 amino acids. Germline values: CDR1 LGHNA, CDR2 YSLEER. CDR3 loop: CASSQDQGTGHQETQYF. CDR3 DNA: TGCGCCAGCAGCCAAGATCAAGGGACAGGGCACCAAGAGACCCAGTACTTC.

The rearrangement joins TRBV7-2 to TRBJ1-1; 7 positions agree with TRBD1. Trimming removed 0 bases from V and 1 base from J; junction bases left unmatched: 5. The CDR3 runs to 16 residues. From germline, CDR1 is SGHTA and CDR2 FQGNSA. The CDR3 here is CASSLAGQDTNTEAFF. The CDR3 DNA reads TGTGCCAGCAGCTTAGCTGGACAGGATACGAACACTGAAGCTTTCTTT.

The genes are TRBV9 and TRBJ2-7; tentative D call: TRBD2 (6 bases). Germline lookup yields CDR1 SGDLS and CDR2 YYNGEE. The germline V and J ends were trimmed by 4 bases and 2 bases, with 13 bases remaining between them. There are 14 residues in the CDR3. The CDR3 region is CASSKGTATYEQYF. CDR3 DNA sequence: TGTGCCAGCAGCAAGGGGACTGCCACCTACGAGCAGTACTTC.

About this clone: Compared with germline, one end of the junction differs, possibly owing to a read error. J is TRBJ2-1 and V is TRBV7-9; TRBD2 might be the D (5 bases). This CDR3 is 16 amino acids long. The V gene's germline CDR1 is SEHNR and CDR2 FQNEAQ (reference sequence). The DNA of the CDR3 is TGTTCCAGCAGCTTAGCGCAAGGAGACCCCTACAATGAGCAGTTCTTC. This codes for CSSSLAQGDPYNEQFF.

The chain uses TRBV10-3 and TRBJ1-1, with no clear D. V lost 1 base to trimming and J lost 1 base, with 4 bases between them. The CDR3 covers 13 residues. Germline V gene data show CDR1 as ENHRY and CDR2 as SYGVKD. Here the CDR3 reads CAISEYGNTEAFF. CDR3 coding DNA: TGTGCCATCAGTGAGTACGGGAACACTGAAGCTTTCTTT.

The chain has TRBV6-1 and TRBJ2-5; 7 positions agree with TRBD2. This CDR3 has 15 residues. Per the germline V gene, CDR1 is MNHNS and CDR2 is SASEGT. V lost 1 base and J lost 5; bases outside the gene matches: 7. CDR3 bases: TGTGCCAGCAGTGAAGGGGAGGGAGGGCCCGAGACCCAGTACTTC. Its protein is CASSEGEGGPETQYF.

This clone has more than one count but fewer than ten. J is TRBJ1-2 and V is TRBV7-2; no reliable D call. V lost 5 bases and J 4 bases, leaving 11 bases between the germline ends. This CDR3 is 13 amino acids long. Germline V gene lookup returns CDR1 SGHTA and CDR2 FQGNSA. In DNA, the CDR3 is TGTGCCAGCAGCCTTGACGGGGTCTATGGCTACACCTTC. This codes for CASSLDGVYGYTF.

The chain links TRBV7-9 to TRBJ2-7, with 10 bases matching TRBD1. In germline, CDR1 is SEHNR, CDR2 FQNEAQ (reference sequence). V dropped 3 bases and J dropped 5; count of bases not matched to a gene: 4. The CDR3 has 14 residues. The CDR3 is CASSLTGQGHEQYF. CDR3 coding DNA: TGTGCCAGCAGCTTGACGGGACAGGGGCACGAGCAGTACTTC.

This chain connects TRBV6-4 to TRBJ2-3; 10 bases are shared with TRBD2. Trimming removed 5 bases from V and 5 bases from J; junction bases left unmatched: 7. The CDR3 spans 15 residues. Germline CDR1 reads MRHNA; CDR2 reads SNTAGT. The CDR3 sequence: CASSPLAGDRDTQYF. CDR3 bases: TGTGCCAGCAGTCCTCTAGCGGGAGATAGAGATACGCAGTATTTT.

The J gene is TRBJ2-7, the V gene TRBV5-7; D is undetermined. TRBV5-7 is an open reading frame, and its role is uncertain. Trimming shortened V by 2 bases and J by 7 bases, and 13 bases separated the two germline ends. The CDR3 totals 13 residues. The DNA for the CDR3 is TGTGCCAGCAGCTTCGATTCGTCGGAGGAGCAGTACTTC. This codes for CASSFDSSEEQYF.

This sequence joins TRBV6-5 and TRBJ2-2, with D hard to call. V lost 2 bases and J 4 bases, leaving 11 bases between the germline ends. Germline lookup yields CDR1 MNHEY and CDR2 SVGAGI. The CDR3 has 15 residues. This CDR3 is CASSYLAPGTGELFF. The CDR3 DNA is TGTGCCAGCAGTTACCTTGCCCCCGGCACCGGGGAGCTGTTTTTT.

The chain uses TRBV5-4 and TRBJ1-2; TRBD1 matches at 7 bases. Looked up from germline, CDR1 is SGHNT and CDR2 is YYREEE (reference sequence). The V gene end was trimmed by 3 bases and the J gene end by 2 bases; junction bases not matched to a gene: 4. This CDR3 is built from 14 residues. CDR3 DNA: TGTGCCAGCAGCTCCGGACAGGCCAACTATGGCTACACCTTC. It encodes CASSSGQANYGYTF.

This clone has just one count. CDR3: CASTEGVRNEQYF. CDR3 coding DNA: TGTGCCAGCACGGAGGGAGTTCGGAACGAGCAGTACTTC. This rearrangement joins TRBV6-6 to TRBJ2-7, with a possible D match to TRBD2 (6 bases). Trimming stripped 7 bases from V and 5 bases from J, with 15 bases between. This CDR3 has 13 amino acids. CDR1 MNHNY and CDR2 SVGAGI come from the germline V gene (reference sequence).

The rearrangement links TRBV6-5 to TRBJ2-5, with 8 bases that match TRBD2. V shed 4 bases and J 11 bases; nucleotides not matched to a gene: 12. This CDR3 spans 14 amino acids. Germline lookup yields CDR1 MNHEY and CDR2 SVGAGI. The CDR3 loop is CASSWASGPGEQYF. In nucleotides, the CDR3 is TGTGCCAGCAGTTGGGCTAGCGGGCCTGGGGAGCAGTACTTC.

Written as DNA, the CDR3 is TGTGCCAGCAGTTTAGGGACTAGCGGCTACAATGAGCAGTTCTTC. Protein product: CASSLGTSGYNEQFF. The gene calls are TRBV28 and TRBJ2-1; 11 bases are a match to TRBD2. The length of the CDR3 is 15 residues. CDR1 and CDR2 from the germline V gene are MDHEN and SYDVKM. V was clipped by 2 bases and J by 3 bases; unmatched bases: 0.

The chain has TRBV27 and TRBJ2-2; TRBD1 matches 7 bases. V lost 0 bases to trimming and J lost 6 bases; unmatched junction nucleotides: 7. CDR1 is MNHEY and CDR2 is SMNVEV in the germline V gene (reference sequence). The CDR3 runs to 16 residues. CDR3 nucleotide sequence: TGTGCCAGCAGTTTATCGGTTAGGGGGCGGTCCGGGGAGCTGTTTTTT. Protein product: CASSLSVRGRSGELFF.

The chain has TRBV10-3 and TRBJ2-7; TRBD1 aligns across 10 bases. Unmatched junction bases numbered 9, after V lost 4 bases and J lost 6 bases. CDR1 and CDR2 from the germline V gene are ENHRY and SYGVKD. This CDR3 is built from 15 residues. Here the CDR3 reads CAISGAGTGAGEQYF. The CDR3 region has the DNA TGTGCCATCAGTGGTGCCGGGACAGGGGCCGGCGAGCAGTACTTC.

The chain carries TRBV6-5 and TRBJ2-5, with TRBD2 identical over 8 bases. The V and J ends lost 11 bases and 4 bases, in that order; junction bases with no gene match: 3. Looked up from germline, CDR1 is MNHEY and CDR2 is SVGAGI. The CDR3 consists of 11 residues. CDR3 sequence: CAPGGGETQYF. The DNA for the CDR3 is TGTGCCCCCGGGGGGGGAGAGACCCAGTACTTC.

A few counts support this clone. The chain is built from TRBV21-1 and TRBJ2-5; the table's D gene call, TRBD1, was not cross checked with the DNA. TRBV21-1 is described as a pseudogene. The CDR3 contains 14 residues. In nucleotides, the CDR3 is TGTGCCAGCAGCTTATGGACATGTGTGGAGACCCAGTACTTC. It codes for CASSLWTCVETQYF.

The chain uses TRBV5-4 and TRBJ2-7; 9 bases line up with TRBD1. This CDR3 region has 15 residues. The V and J ends lost 4 bases and 4 bases, in that order; junction bases with no gene match: 9. Germline V gives CDR1 SGHNT, CDR2 YYREEE (reference sequence). The CDR3 loop reads CASSVTGGPTYEQYF. The CDR3 nucleotides are TGTGCCAGCAGCGTAACAGGGGGCCCGACTTACGAGCAGTACTTC. Full variable domain (rest looked up from reference TRBV5-4 and TRBJ2-7): ETGVTQSPTHLIKTRGQQVTLRCSSQSGHNTVSWYQQALGQGPQFIFQYYREEENGRGNFPPRFSGLQFPNYSSELNVNALELDDSALYLCASSVTGGPTYEQYFGPGTRLTVT.

The rearrangement links TRBV7-2 to TRBJ2-3; 7 bases match TRBD2. The J segment lost 4 bases and the V segment lost 1 base, leaving 8 bases of the junction unmatched. Germline-derived CDR1 and CDR2 are SGHTA and FQGNSA. The CDR3 runs to 16 residues. This CDR3 reads CASSLGWQGGADTQYF. The CDR3 DNA reads TGTGCCAGCAGCTTAGGTTGGCAGGGAGGGGCAGATACGCAGTATTTT. Together with reference TRBV7-2 and TRBJ2-3, the CDR3 gives the full variable domain: GAGVSQSPSNKVTEKGKDVELRCDPISGHTALYWYRQSLGQGLEFLIYFQGNSAPDKSGLPSDRFSAERTGGSVSTLTIQRTQQEDSAVYLCASSLGWQGGADTQYFGPGTRLTVL.

The rearrangement uses TRBV6-5 and TRBJ2-7; 8 bases line up with TRBD2. Unmatched junction bases numbered 6, after V lost 6 bases and J lost 2 bases. This CDR3 contains 14 residues. The germline gives CDR1 MNHEY, CDR2 SVGAGI. This CDR3 is CASRGVAGPYEQYF. Written as DNA, the CDR3 is TGTGCCAGCAGGGGGGTAGCGGGACCCTACGAGCAGTACTTC.

J is TRBJ1-1 and V is TRBV14, with D possibly matching TRBD1 (6 bases). Germline lookup yields CDR1 SGHDN and CDR2 FVKESK. With 2 bases removed from V and 4 bases from J, the gap between germline ends came to 8 bases. The CDR3 covers 13 residues. The CDR3 loop reads CASSQNRATEAFF. DNA of the CDR3: TGTGCCAGCAGCCAAAACAGGGCCACTGAAGCTTTCTTT.